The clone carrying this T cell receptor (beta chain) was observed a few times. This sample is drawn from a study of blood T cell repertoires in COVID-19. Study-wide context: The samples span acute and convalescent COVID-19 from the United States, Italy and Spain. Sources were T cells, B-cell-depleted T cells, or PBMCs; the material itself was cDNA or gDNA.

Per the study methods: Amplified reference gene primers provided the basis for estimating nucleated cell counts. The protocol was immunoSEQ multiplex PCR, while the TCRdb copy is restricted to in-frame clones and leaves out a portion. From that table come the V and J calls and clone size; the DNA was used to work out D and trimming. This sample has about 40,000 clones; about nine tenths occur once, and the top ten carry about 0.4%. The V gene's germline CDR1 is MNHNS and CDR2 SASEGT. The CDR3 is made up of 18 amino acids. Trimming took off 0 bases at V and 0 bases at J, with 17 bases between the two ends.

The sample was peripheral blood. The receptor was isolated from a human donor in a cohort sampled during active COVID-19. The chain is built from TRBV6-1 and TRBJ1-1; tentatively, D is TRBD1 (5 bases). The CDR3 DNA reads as TGTGCCAGCAGTGAAGCGGGGGGGTTGGAAAAAATGAACACTGAAGCTTTCTTT. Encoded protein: CASSEAGGLEKMNTEAFF.